This T cell receptor (beta chain) was identified during a study of T cell responses to AZD1222 COVID-19 vaccine. Study-level results: After the peak T cell response, and only then, were repertoires sampled. At 160-218 and 743-854, vaccine-associated CD4 TCRs were dominant, and they spanned spike.

Libraries were prepared by immunoSEQ multiplex PCR; TCRdb keeps only in-frame clonotypes and omits some of them. The sample contains 150,000 to 180,000 clones, approximately 90% of which appear only once. Timing groups of about 4 and about 12 weeks for second doses were pooled. With respect to this clone: Its antigen is unidentified.

V shed 1 base and J shed 9 bases, with 22 bases lying between them. CDR1 is MNHEY, CDR2 SVGEGT, per germline. The CDR3 sequence is 16 residues long. V usage is TRBV6-2 or TRBV6-3 and J usage is TRBJ2-7, with D possibly called TRBD1 or TRBD2 (5 bases each). Source: peripheral blood, taken 28 days after the second AZD1222 dose. The sequence was collected from an adult who received the AZD1222 COVID-19 vaccine. The CDR3 here is CASSYLIRDVIILQYF. The CDR3 bases are TGTGCCAGCAGTTACTTGATCCGGGACGTAATTATCTTGCAGTACTTC.